The 2 T cell receptor beta chains presented below share a single source sample, sequenced in a study of breast tumors, draining lymph nodes, adjacent tissues. MiXCR was run by TCRdb on the multiplex PCR reads, yielding one entry per CDR3 protein. The sample yields 50,000 to 55,000 distinct CDR3 sequences, approximately 45% seen once. The specimen sequenced was breast tumor tissue. Receptors were obtained from a female donor with breast cancer. Some clones in this sample may be carry-over from other donors' samples.

This clonotype was recorded many times. The rearrangement links TRBV7-9 to TRBJ1-1; D is undetermined. Germline V gives CDR1 SEHNR, CDR2 FQNEAQ (reference sequence). The V and J ends lost 5 bases and 7 bases respectively, with 14 bases between them. This CDR3 region has 13 residues. The CDR3 protein is CASSDGIGYEAFF. The DNA for the CDR3 is TGTGCCAGCAGCGACGGGATCGGTTATGAAGCTTTCTTT.

This clonotype came up many times. This sequence joins TRBV2 and TRBJ1-5; D gene ambiguous. Trimming shortened V by 1 base and J by 0 bases, and 7 bases separated the two germline ends. This CDR3 is built from 15 residues. Germline CDR1 SNHLY, CDR2 FYNNEI. CDR3 coding DNA: TGTGCCAGCAGTGAAGGCGTTATTAGCAATCAGCCCCAGCATTTT. It is translated as CASSEGVISNQPQHF.